Included here is one T cell receptor (beta chain) sequence, with context. What it recognizes is unknown. The read comes to an end 3 residues before the CDR3 does, leaving the germline J gene to fill in the end. Control and CVID samples contributed equal amounts of genomic DNA. TCRdb's table, derived via immunoSEQ multiplex PCR, lists solely in-frame clones and lacks some. This table holds around 17,000 clones with no singletons; the top ten claim about 14%. Most patients and controls had Caucasian heritage. The sample comes from a study of T cell clonality in common variable immunodeficiency. CDR1 is LNHDA and CDR2 is SQIVND in the germline V gene (reference sequence). V shed 4 bases and J 1 base; nucleotides not matched to a gene: 5. This CDR3 has 16 amino acids. General observations from the study: Compared with healthy controls, CVID subjects showed increased TCRbeta clonality, mostly in about a third. Common variable immunodeficiency TCR beta sequences reportedly had fewer deletions and N-nucleotide insertions.

The chain combines TRBV19 with TRBJ2-5; 11 positions match TRBD2. Sequencing was carried out using peripheral blood mononuclear cells. The TCR sequence derives from a human donor with common variable immunodeficiency. The CDR3 loop is CASSNGLAGGQETQYF. The DNA read from the CDR3 is TGTGCCAGTAGTAACGGACTAGCGGGCGGCCAAGAGACC.